This T cell receptor beta chain stems from a study of blood T cell repertoires in COVID-19. Study context: Samples representing acute and convalescent COVID-19 were sourced from the United States, Italy and Spain. T cells, B-cell-depleted T cells, or PBMCs supplied cDNA or gDNA.

Per the germline V gene, CDR1 is SGHTS and CDR2 is YDEGEE. The ends were cut back, 5 bases at V and 4 bases at J, with 21 bases in the middle. The CDR3 length is 16 residues. Authors' processing steps: Reference gene primers were amplified, and this amplification served to estimate nucleated cell counts. TCRdb's copy holds only in-frame clones and misses some; the assay was immunoSEQ multiplex PCR. V, J and clone size were drawn from that table, and D and trimming were deduced from the DNA. This sample has tens of thousands of clones, with about 89% found just once. The source is a human donor with acute or convalescent COVID-19. The donor label of this sample is uncertain. The V and J genes are TRBV5-8 and TRBJ1-2, with D possibly matching TRBD1 (6 bases). Sequencing was performed on peripheral blood. CDR3 in amino acids: CASSGGGGLTFYGYTF. The CDR3, as DNA: TGTGCCAGCAGTGGAGGGGGGGGCTTGACTTTCTATGGCTACACCTTC.